This T cell receptor (beta chain) emerged from a study of identical twins. The study's findings and limits: It was possible that invariant MAIT and iNKT cells partly confounded the zero-insertion analyses.

As for this clonotype: Its target is unknown.

TCRdb ran MiXCR on the 5' RACE reads and lists one entry per CDR3 protein. The repertoire consists of hundreds of thousands of distinct CDR3 sequences, with around 6% occurring once and the leading ten covering about 1.8%. V was clipped by 1 base and J by 4 bases, with 7 bases between them. The CDR3 loop spans 13 amino acids. The germline CDR1 and CDR2 sequences are DFQATT and SNEGSKA (reference sequence). The genes are TRBV20-1 and TRBJ2-2, with D possibly being TRBD1 or TRBD2 (5 bases each). The sequence derives from a man between 18 and 35 years old in good health. The material sequenced was naive T cells sorted from blood. For the CDR3, the DNA is TGCAGTGCTAGAGGGGGGAGCACCGGGGAGCTGTTTTTT. Its protein is CSARGGSTGELFF.